The following is a TCR beta chain sequence with its context. This sample stems from a study of blood T cell repertoires in COVID-19. Study in general: Some COVID-19 samples were acute and others convalescent; all came from the United States, Italy and Spain. T cells, B-cell-depleted T cells, or PBMCs supplied cDNA or gDNA.

Original processing methods: Cell counts per sample came from amplifying reference gene primers. The table came from immunoSEQ multiplex PCR; TCRdb's copy has only in-frame clones and leaves some out. V, J and clone size derive from that table, while D and trimming were established from the DNA sequence. The data show about 240,000 clones, around 90% seen once. V lost 3 bases, J lost 3 bases, and 1 base stayed unmatched. CDR1 and CDR2 from the germline V gene are DFQATT and SNEGSKA (reference sequence). CDR3 length: 13 residues. Material: peripheral blood. The receptor was derived from a woman aged 70-85 years with active or convalescent COVID-19. V is TRBV20-1 and J is TRBJ2-2, with 7 bases matching TRBD2. The CDR3 nucleotides are TGCAGTGCTAGTGGGGGGGACACCGGGGAGCTGTTTTTT. Translating gives CSASGGDTGELFF.